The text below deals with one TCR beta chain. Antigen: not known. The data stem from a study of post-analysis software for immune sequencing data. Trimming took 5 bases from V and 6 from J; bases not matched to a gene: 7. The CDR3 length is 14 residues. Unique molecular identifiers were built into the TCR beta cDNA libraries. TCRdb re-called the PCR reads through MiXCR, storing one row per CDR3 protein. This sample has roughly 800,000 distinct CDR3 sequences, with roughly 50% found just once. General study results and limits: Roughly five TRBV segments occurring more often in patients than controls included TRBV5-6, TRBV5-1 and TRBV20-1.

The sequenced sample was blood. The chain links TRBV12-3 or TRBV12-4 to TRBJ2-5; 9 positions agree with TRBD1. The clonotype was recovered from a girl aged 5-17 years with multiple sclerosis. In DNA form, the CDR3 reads TGTGCCAGCAGTCCGGGACAGGGCGGTAAGACCCAGTACTTC. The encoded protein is CASSPGQGGKTQYF.